A selection of T cell receptor beta chains follows, all from one sample in a study of blood T cell repertoires in COVID-19. Only in-frame clones appear in the TCRdb table, and some are missing; sequencing was by immunoSEQ multiplex PCR. The sample lists over 250,000 clones, approximately 89% occurring once. The material sequenced was peripheral blood. Receptor source: a woman in her twenties or thirties with COVID-19, enrolled during active disease. The CDR3 runs from the conserved cysteine through the conserved F or W. A D gene is named only where the DNA matches it firmly. The size field is filled for only some rows; it gives once, few, many or a size class.

j_gene	v_gene	abundance	d_gene	CDR3nt	CDR3aa
TRBJ2-7	TRBV12-5	-	-	TGTGCTAGTGGTTTGACAGTAAACACCTACGAGCAGTACTTC	CASGLTVNTYEQYF
TRBJ2-2	TRBV7-3	-	TRBD2	TGTGCCAGCAGGGACCGGACTAGCGCTTACACCGGGGAGCTGTTTTTT	CASRDRTSAYTGELFF
TRBJ2-1	TRBV7-9	-	-	TGTGCCAGCAGCTTAGTTCGCGGGAAGTCCTACAATGAGCAGTTCTTC	CASSLVRGKSYNEQFF
TRBJ1-1	TRBV7-9	-	-	TGTGCCACCCCCCCACCGGAGCTGGACACTGAAGCTTTCTTT	CATPPPELDTEAFF
TRBJ1-6	TRBV19	-	TRBD1	TGTGCCAGTAGTATAGGACAGGGGATCTCACCCCTCCACTTT	CASSIGQGISPLHF
TRBJ1-5	TRBV4-1	-	-	TGCGCCAGCAGCCAAGAACCCACCGGGGGAAATCAGCCCCAGCATTTT	CASSQEPTGGNQPQHF
TRBJ2-3	TRBV5-1	-	TRBD2	TGCGCCAGCAGCTTTGGGCCAAGCGGGGGCCCCACAGATACGCAGTATTTT	CASSFGPSGGPTDTQYF
TRBJ1-6	TRBV7-9	-	TRBD1	TGTGCCAGCAGCACCGGGACAGGGTGGGGGAAATCACCCCTCCACTTT	CASSTGTGWGKSPLHF
TRBJ1-5	TRBV19	-	-	TGTGCCAGTAGTATAATGGGGGCGAGCAATCAGCCCCAGCATTTT	CASSIMGASNQPQHF
TRBJ2-1	TRBV6-1	-	-	TGTGCCAGCAGTGAAGATGCGGTGCAGTTCTTC	CASSEDAVQFF
TRBJ2-7	TRBV10-3	-	TRBD1	TGTGCCATCAGTGAGCCCACCCGGACAGGGATATACGAGCAGTACTTC	CAISEPTRTGIYEQYF
TRBJ1-5	TRBV19	-	-	TGTGCCAGTAGTTCAGGGGTAAGTCAGCCCCAGCATTTT	CASSSGVSQPQHF
TRBJ2-7	TRBV19	-	-	TGTGCCAGTAGTATACGGGGAGCGCCCTACGAGCAGTACTTC	CASSIRGAPYEQYF
TRBJ1-1	TRBV2	-	-	TGTGCCAGCAGTGAGTCAGGGACTGAAGCTTTCTTT	CASSESGTEAFF
TRBJ1-2	TRBV6-4	once	TRBD1	TGTGCCAGCAGTCCTCAGGGGGCTTGGGGCTACACCTTC	CASSPQGAWGYTF
TRBJ2-5	TRBV19	-	-	TGTGCCAGTAATGAGGGCCTAGAAGAGACCCAGTACTTC	CASNEGLEETQYF
TRBJ2-1	TRBV7-9	few	TRBD2	TGTGCCAGCAGCCCCCCCTTGCGGGAGTCCCCTCTCAATGAGCAGTTCTTC	CASSPPLRESPLNEQFF
TRBJ1-2	TRBV9	-	TRBD1	TGTGCCAGCAGCGCCAACCCAGACAGGGGGACTAACTATGGCTACACCTTC	CASSANPDRGTNYGYTF
TRBJ1-1	TRBV5-1	once	-	TGCGCCAGCGCAATATTAGGGACACCGAACACTGAAGCTTTCTTT	CASAILGTPNTEAFF
TRBJ1-3	TRBV27	-	TRBD1	TGTGCCACGCGGGACAGCGGAGGAAACACCATATATTTT	CATRDSGGNTIYF
TRBJ1-6	TRBV19	-	-	TGTGCCAGTAGTGCTGGGGGCATTAATAATTCACCCCTCCACTTT	CASSAGGINNSPLHF
TRBJ1-2	TRBV11-2	-	TRBD1	TGTGCCAGCAGCTCTCTTCGGGGACAGAGAGCTAACTATGGCTACACCTTC	CASSSLRGQRANYGYTF
TRBJ1-3	TRBV6-6	-	-	TGTGCCAGCAAGGGGGGGGGACGCTCTGGAAACACCATATATTTT	CASKGGGRSGNTIYF
TRBJ1-2	TRBV12-3/TRBV12-4	-	-	TGTGCCAGCAGTTTTATCCCCTCCGGCTACACCTTC	CASSFIPSGYTF
TRBJ1-2	TRBV6-5	-	-	TGTGCCAGCAGTTCGAGACAGGAAAGGGGCTATGGCTACACCTTC	CASSSRQERGYGYTF
TRBJ2-7	TRBV28	-	-	TGTGCCAGCAGCCCACAGTACTACGAGCAGTACTTC	CASSPQYYEQYF
TRBJ2-5	TRBV10-3	-	TRBD1	TGTGCCACACAGGGGGCGGAGACCCAGTACTTC	CATQGAETQYF
TRBJ1-4	TRBV5-1	-	TRBD1	TGCGCCAGCAGCTCGAACAGGGGGATTAATGAAAAACTGTTTTTT	CASSSNRGINEKLFF
TRBJ2-4	TRBV19	-	TRBD1	TGTGCCAGTAGTATCCCGCCCTGGACAGGGGGAACGAACATTCAGTACTTC	CASSIPPWTGGTNIQYF
TRBJ2-7	TRBV5-6	-	-	TGTGCCAGCAGCTTGGCCGGGGGAGGCTACGAGCAGTACTTC	CASSLAGGGYEQYF
TRBJ1-3	TRBV9	-	-	TGTGCCAGCAGCGACTCGCAGGGCAGGGGACCTTTAGGAAACACCATATATTTT	CASSDSQGRGPLGNTIYF
TRBJ2-3	TRBV5-8	once	TRBD2	TGTGCCAGCAGCGCGCTGGGACTAGCGGGCACAGATACGCAGTATTTT	CASSALGLAGTDTQYF
TRBJ1-5	TRBV24-1	-	TRBD1	TGTGCCACCTTCACAGGAAGGGGGCAGGATCAGCCCCAGCATTTT	CATFTGRGQDQPQHF
TRBJ1-6	TRBV5-6	once	TRBD1	TGTGCCAGCAGCCCAAGGACAGGGGGTAATTCACCCCTCCACTTT	CASSPRTGGNSPLHF
TRBJ1-1	TRBV19	-	-	TGTGCCAGTATGGACAGAACCATGAACACTGAAGCTTTCTTT	CASMDRTMNTEAFF
TRBJ2-2	TRBV11-1	-	-	TGTGCCAGCAGGTACAGGGCTAGCAGTACCGGGGAGCTGTTTTTT	CASRYRASSTGELFF
TRBJ2-3	TRBV9	-	-	TGTGCCAGCAGCGTAGGCTCGAGCGGGACAGATACGCAGTATTTT	CASSVGSSGTDTQYF
TRBJ1-2	TRBV2	-	-	TGTGCCAGCAGTGAAGCCACCGGGAAACCCTATGGCTACACCTTC	CASSEATGKPYGYTF
TRBJ2-1	TRBV27	once	TRBD2	TGTGCCAGCAGTCTCGGGACTAGCGGGAGGACATACAATGAGCAGTTCTTC	CASSLGTSGRTYNEQFF
TRBJ2-5	TRBV18	once	TRBD1	TGTGCCAGCTCACTTGACAGGGGCTCAGAGACCCAGTACTTC	CASSLDRGSETQYF
TRBJ1-3	TRBV19	-	-	TGTGCCAGTAGTGTGGCAGGGACTGGAAACACCATATATTTT	CASSVAGTGNTIYF
TRBJ2-2	TRBV29-1	-	TRBD2	TGCAGCGTCGTTAGCGGGAGGGCCACCGGGGAGCTGTTTTTT	CSVVSGRATGELFF
TRBJ2-1	TRBV3-1/TRBV3-2	-	-	TGTGCCAGCAGCCAAGAGTGGGGGCACAATGAGCAGTTCTTC	CASSQEWGHNEQFF
TRBJ2-1	TRBV2	-	TRBD2	TGTGCCAGCAGTGAAGCGAGGACTAGCTATGAGCAGTTCTTC	CASSEARTSYEQFF
TRBJ2-1	TRBV11-3	-	TRBD1	TGTGCCAGCAGCGTAAGGACAGGGCTAGGCAATGAGCAGTTCTTC	CASSVRTGLGNEQFF
TRBJ2-7	TRBV11-2	once	TRBD1	TGTGCCAGCAGCCGATGGGGGACAGGACGCAACTACGAGCAGTACTTC	CASSRWGTGRNYEQYF
TRBJ1-1	TRBV2	-	-	TGTGCCAGCAGTGACGGTGGGAGGACTGAAGCTTTCTTT	CASSDGGRTEAFF
TRBJ1-5	TRBV12-3/TRBV12-4	-	-	TGTGCCAGCAGGCAGATGAATCAGCCCCAGCATTTT	CASRQMNQPQHF
TRBJ2-6	TRBV2	-	-	TGTGCCAGCACGAGAGGGCCGTCTGGGGCCAACGTCCTGACTTTC	CASTRGPSGANVLTF
TRBJ1-1	TRBV27	-	-	TGTGCCAGCAGTTTATCTGGCGGGAACACTGAAGCTTTCTTT	CASSLSGGNTEAFF
TRBJ1-3	TRBV6-1	-	-	TGTGCCAGCAGTGAGACGGGGACTGGAAACACCATATATTTT	CASSETGTGNTIYF
TRBJ2-3	TRBV14	-	TRBD2	TGTGCCAGCAGCGCGGGACTAGGAACAGATACGCAGTATTTT	CASSAGLGTDTQYF